Presented here are 4 T cell receptor beta chains from one specimen sequenced in a study of graft-versus-host responses after intestinal transplantation. For these receptors, no antigen is known. TCRdb's copy holds only in-frame clones and misses some; the assay was immunoSEQ multiplex PCR. The repertoire holds around 100,000 clones, 85% to 95% seen once, with 1% to 1.5% in the top ten. Here the sequenced sample was unstimulated CD8+ T cells sorted from spleen or lymph node cells, taken before transplant. Receptor source: a human donor who was the organ donor for an intestinal transplant.

This chain connects TRBV27 to TRBJ2-7; no reliable D call. Trimming stripped 0 bases from V and 2 bases from J, with 14 bases between. This CDR3 region has 16 residues. Germline assignment: CDR1 MNHEY and CDR2 SMNVEV (reference sequence). CDR3 bases: TGTGCCAGCAGTTTATCCCCCGGATACTCGCCCTACGAGCAGTACTTC. Translating gives CASSLSPGYSPYEQYF.

In this sample, this clone turned up once. The gene calls are TRBV5-5 and TRBJ2-7; 8 bases agree with TRBD2. CDR1 SGHKS and CDR2 YYEKEE come from the germline V gene (reference sequence). The CDR3 spans 16 residues. The J segment lost 5 bases and the V segment lost 0 bases, leaving 10 bases of the junction unmatched. CDR3: CASSLVGTSGRDEQYF. CDR3 coding DNA: TGTGCCAGCAGCTTGGTGGGAACTAGCGGTCGGGACGAGCAGTACTTC.

The rearrangement uses TRBV5-1 and TRBJ2-2; 8 bases agree with TRBD1. V lost 2 bases to trimming and J lost 0 bases; unmatched junction nucleotides: 3. Looked up from germline, CDR1 is SGHRS and CDR2 is YFSETQ. This CDR3 region has 16 residues. CDR3 in amino acids: CASSFRDRSNTGELFF. DNA for the CDR3: TGCGCCAGCAGCTTCCGGGACAGGTCGAACACCGGGGAGCTGTTTTTT. The full variable domain, rest sourced from reference TRBV5-1 and TRBJ2-2, is KAGVTQTPRYLIKTRGQQVTLSCSPISGHRSVSWYQQTPGQGLQFLFEYFSETQRNKGNFPGRFSGRQFSNSRSEMNVSTLELGDSALYLCASSFRDRSNTGELFFGEGSRLTVL.

The gene calls are TRBV5-4 and TRBJ2-7, with 13 bases identical to TRBD2. J was trimmed by 1 base and V by 2 bases; bases with no gene match: 6. The CDR3 totals 17 residues. The V gene's germline CDR1 is SGHNT and CDR2 YYREEE (reference sequence). The CDR3 loop is CASSLTSGRGGSYEQYF. In DNA form, the CDR3 reads TGTGCCAGCAGCTTAACTAGCGGGAGGGGGGGTTCCTACGAGCAGTACTTC.